The entry below gives a single T cell receptor (beta chain) sequence along with its context. As yet, its antigen is unknown. The treatment was: some 20 received Ad26.COV2.S at low or high dose, single or two shots; 5 received placebo; per-sample allocation not given. The samples date from day 63 after the first vaccine or placebo injection. In Boston, an adult donor aged 18-55 years took part. The data stem from a study of Ad26.COV2.S vaccination and SARS-CoV-2 variants. Across the whole study: Each vaccinee took Ad26.COV2.S intramuscularly, once or twice 56 days apart.

Findings and caveats of the study: The placebo group had lower spike-specific TCR breadth than the vaccine recipients did.

The ends were cut back, 3 bases at V and 0 bases at J, with 9 bases in the middle. From germline, CDR1 is SNHLY and CDR2 FYNNEI. The CDR3 is made up of 16 amino acids. The data were produced by immunoSEQ multiplex PCR, yet TCRdb's version contains in-frame clones alone and is incomplete. The table records 400,000 or so clones, roughly nine tenths of them present only once. Sequencing used peripheral blood, obtained in a trial of Ad26.COV2.S vaccine versus placebo. The clonotype was recovered from a person aged 18 to 65 who received the Ad26.COV2.S COVID-19 vaccine or a placebo. The chain employs TRBV2 and TRBJ1-6; D is undetermined. CDR3 DNA sequence: TGTGCCAGCAGTGATTCGGGGAGCTCCTATAATTCACCCCTCCACTTT. Its protein product is CASSDSGSSYNSPLHF. The whole variable domain, filled in from reference TRBV2 and TRBJ1-6, reads EPEVTQTPSHQVTQMGQEVILRCVPISNHLYFYWYRQILGQKVEFLVSFYNNEISEKSEIFDDQFSVERPDGSNFTLKIRSTKLEDSAMYFCASSDSGSSYNSPLHFGNGTRLTVT.